What follows is one T cell receptor (beta chain) and its context. As yet, its antigen is unknown. The data are from a study of T-cell reconstitution after alpha-beta-depleted transplantation in children. Unique molecular identifiers were incorporated when the TCRbeta library was constructed. TCRdb analysed the PCR reads with MiXCR anew, one entry per CDR3 protein. This table has fewer than 750,000 distinct CDR3 sequences, roughly a quarter appearing once. The CDR3 length is 16 residues. V was clipped by 4 bases and J by 6 bases; unmatched bases: 9. The germline gives CDR1 SGHDT, CDR2 YYEEEE. General study results and limits: Newly produced T cells mostly accounted for T-cell counts and diversity one year post-transplant.

Sequenced here: PBMCs, sampled before TCRalphabeta/CD19-depleted stem cell transplant. The sequence came from a boy younger than two with Wiskott-Aldrich syndrome, due to receive a stem cell transplant. The chain recombines TRBV5-6 with TRBJ2-7, with 14 bases identical to TRBD2. This CDR3 is CASSAYWTSGRFEQYF. CDR3 DNA sequence: TGTGCCAGCAGCGCATATTGGACTAGCGGGAGGTTCGAGCAGTACTTC.